A single sample gave rise to the 27 T cell receptor beta chains below, sequenced in a study of T cell repertoires in cytomegalovirus infection (dated by TCRdb to between 2018 and 2020). Sequencing relied on an Illumina HiSeq 1500. The public reads were reanalyzed by TCRdb: fastp trimming at Q25, MiXCR alignment, in-frame beta chains only. Each entry is one CDR3 protein sequence, shown with its most common DNA and genes. In all, the sample holds hundreds of thousands of distinct CDR3 sequences, and roughly 26% of those were seen once. The top ten hold roughly 8% of the sample. Material for sequencing was CD8+ T cells from PBMCs. Receptor source: a human donor in good health (CMV status not recorded). Some clones in this sample may be carry-over from other donors' samples.

This chain uses TRBV6-4 with TRBJ2-1; D remains ambiguous. The CDR3 extends over 15 amino acids. The germline V and J ends were trimmed by 4 bases and 2 bases, with 12 bases remaining between them. In germline, CDR1 is MRHNA, CDR2 SNTAGT. The DNA of the CDR3 is TGTGCCAGCAGTGCCTTAGGGTCTGCCTACAATGAGCAGTTCTTC. It specifies CASSALGSAYNEQFF.

This clonotype was detected a few times. J is TRBJ2-7 and V is TRBV4-1; no clear D gene. Trimming removed 0 bases at V and 7 bases at J, with 10 bases between. This CDR3 comprises 13 residues. Germline loops: CDR1 MGHRA, CDR2 YSYEKL. The CDR3 DNA follows: TGCGCCAGCAGCCAAGAAGTGGCCTTGGAGCAGTACTTC. It codes for CASSQEVALEQYF.

The V call is TRBV5-5, the J call TRBJ2-2; D is uncertain. The CDR3 runs 12 residues. V lost 4 bases and J lost 7, with 8 bases in between. Germline CDR1 reads SGHKS; CDR2 reads YYEKEE (reference sequence). The CDR3 here is CASSDPSGELFF. DNA of the CDR3: TGTGCCAGCAGCGACCCGAGCGGGGAGCTGTTTTTT.

This clonotype was seen many times. This chain connects TRBV7-9 to TRBJ2-1, with a weak D call TRBD1 (6 bases). This CDR3 contains 14 residues. The V end lost 3 bases, the J end lost 5 bases, and 11 bases lay between the germline ends. Germline lookup yields CDR1 SEHNR and CDR2 FQNEAQ (reference sequence). This CDR3 reads CASSFSQGNNEQFF. The CDR3 nucleotides are TGTGCCAGCAGCTTTTCCCAGGGGAACAATGAGCAGTTCTTC.

Turning to this clonotype: Relative to the germline gene, one junction end is altered; a read error may explain this. The gene calls are TRBV20-1 and TRBJ2-1; 8 bases align to TRBD2. Germline values: CDR1 DFQATT, CDR2 SNEGSKA (reference sequence). The CDR3 is 15 amino acids. CDR3 in amino acids: CSARALAAYYNVQFF. The CDR3 DNA reads as TGCAGTGCTAGGGCACTAGCGGCCTACTACAATGTGCAGTTCTTC.

This clonotype was seen repeatedly, ten times or more. The V and J genes are TRBV6-5 and TRBJ2-3; either TRBD1 or TRBD2 may supply D (5 bases each). The CDR3 is made up of 16 amino acids. Germline assignment: CDR1 MNHEY and CDR2 SVGAGI. The germline V and J ends were trimmed by 2 bases and 3 bases, with 15 bases remaining between them. CDR3 in amino acids: CASSYLRDPLTDTQYF. As DNA, the CDR3 is TGTGCCAGCAGTTACCTCCGGGACCCGCTAACAGATACGCAGTATTTT.

The chain carries TRBV28 and TRBJ1-5; TRBD1 matches 9 bases. Germline CDR1 MDHEN, CDR2 SYDVKM. The CDR3 consists of 15 residues. Losses at the gene ends were 3 bases for V and 5 bases for J; bases not matched to a gene: 5. Here the CDR3 reads CASSLWTGEYQPQHF. The CDR3 nucleotides read TGTGCCAGCAGTTTGTGGACAGGGGAGTATCAGCCCCAGCATTTT.

V and J are TRBV7-2 and TRBJ2-5; 14 bases line up with TRBD2. Germline V CDR1 and CDR2: SGHTA, FQGNSA. This CDR3 spans 17 amino acids. With V trimmed by 0 bases and J by 7 bases, 7 bases remained unmatched. CDR3 loop: CASSLALGTSGGGTQYF. The CDR3, as DNA: TGTGCCAGCAGCTTAGCGCTCGGGACTAGCGGGGGAGGGACCCAGTACTTC. Filled out from reference TRBV7-2 and TRBJ2-5, the complete variable domain reads GAGVSQSPSNKVTEKGKDVELRCDPISGHTALYWYRQSLGQGLEFLIYFQGNSAPDKSGLPSDRFSAERTGGSVSTLTIQRTQQEDSAVYLCASSLALGTSGGGTQYFGPGTRLLVL.

This clonotype was seen ten or more times. The chain joins TRBV6-5 to TRBJ1-2, with D uncertain. Trimming removed 7 bases at V and 5 bases at J, with 14 bases between. Germline assignment: CDR1 MNHEY and CDR2 SVGAGI. CDR3 size: 13 residues. The CDR3: CASTYGRTYGYTF. As DNA, the CDR3 is TGTGCCAGCACGTACGGACGGACTTATGGCTACACCTTC.

This clonotype was counted only a few times. The V gene is TRBV11-3, the J gene TRBJ1-2; 9 nucleotides line up with TRBD1. The CDR3 extends over 15 amino acids. V lost 5 bases and J lost 0; bases outside the gene matches: 4. Looked up from germline, CDR1 is SGHNT and CDR2 is YENEEA. The CDR3 is CASSQDRGSNYGYTF. For the CDR3, the DNA is TGTGCCAGCAGCCAGGACAGGGGCTCTAACTATGGCTACACCTTC.

There are a few counts of this clonotype. One junction end does not reproduce the germline sequence, and a read error may be involved. The chain joins TRBV29-1 to TRBJ1-1, with a possible D match to TRBD1 (6 bases). CDR1 is SQVTM, CDR2 ANQGSEA, per germline. This CDR3 has 14 amino acids. The CDR3 here is CSVGPGHRNTEAFF. The CDR3 region has the DNA TGTAGCGTTGGCCCGGGACATAGAAACACTGAAGCTTTCTTT. The full variable domain, in which reference TRBV29-1 and TRBJ1-1 provide the parts outside the CDR3, is SAVISQKPSRDICQRGTSLTIQCQVDSQVTMMFWYRQQPGQSLTLIATANQGSEATYESGFVIDKFPISRPNLTFSTLTVSNMSPEDSSIYLCSVGPGHRNTEAFFGQGTRLTVV.

In its sample, this clonotype was seen a few times. The J gene is TRBJ2-6, the V gene TRBV7-9, with D perhaps matching TRBD2 (5 bases). Deletions cut 4 bases from V and 4 bases from J, with 20 bases between. Per germline, CDR1 SEHNR and CDR2 FQNEAQ (reference sequence). CDR3 length equals 18 residues. CDR3 nucleotides: TGTGCCAGCAGCTCCCGGACTCCCAAAGGCTTCGGGGCCAACGTCCTGACTTTC. Translation: CASSSRTPKGFGANVLTF.

This clonotype was found many times. The chain employs TRBV25-1 and TRBJ2-2; 9 positions match TRBD1. The germline V gene has CDR1 MGHDK and CDR2 SYGVNS. CDR3 length equals 20 residues. With V trimmed by 5 bases and J by 0 bases, 16 bases remained unmatched. The CDR3 region is CASSRSRDRDPFANTGELFF. The CDR3 bases are TGTGCCAGCAGTAGAAGCCGGGACAGGGACCCGTTCGCGAACACCGGGGAGCTGTTTTTT.

The rearrangement joins TRBV6-4 to TRBJ2-1; D may match TRBD1 or TRBD2 (5 bases each). V was cut by 3 bases and J by 1 base, with 10 bases left in between. The CDR3 has 15 amino acids. CDR1 and CDR2 from the germline V gene are MRHNA and SNTAGT. This CDR3 is CASSEEGESYNEQFF. The CDR3 DNA sequence: TGTGCCAGCAGTGAGGAAGGGGAGTCCTACAATGAGCAGTTCTTC.

CDR3 sequence: CANTDRDGSYEQYF. Written as DNA, the CDR3 is TGTGCCAATACGGACCGGGACGGATCTTACGAGCAGTACTTC. The chain combines TRBV12-3 or TRBV12-4 with TRBJ2-7; D may be TRBD1 or TRBD2 (5 bases each). V gave up 10 bases and J gave up 4 bases, with 20 bases separating them. The CDR3 runs to 14 residues.

This clonotype showed up just a few times. The rearrangement joins TRBV5-5 to TRBJ1-1; D might be TRBD1 (5 bases). The germline V gene has CDR1 SGHKS and CDR2 YYEKEE (reference sequence). The CDR3 is 13 amino acids. V was shortened by 4 bases and J by 6 bases, with 13 bases between the two germline ends. CDR3 amino acids: CASSRTLKAEAFF. The CDR3 nucleotides are TGTGCCAGCAGCCGGACACTGAAGGCTGAAGCTTTCTTT.

To note about this clonotype: Given a much more abundant clone one base away, this may be a read error. The rearrangement uses TRBV7-6 and TRBJ1-1; no firm D call. Germline-derived CDR1 and CDR2 are SGHVS and FNYEAQ. This CDR3 region has 13 residues. In DNA form, the CDR3 reads TGTGTCAGCCAGGCAGGCCAGAACACTGAAGCTTTCTTT. Translation: CVSQAGQNTEAFF.

This clonotype was picked up a small number of times. J is TRBJ2-3 and V is TRBV4-1; D remains ambiguous. Germline V gives CDR1 MGHRA, CDR2 YSYEKL. The V and J ends lost 2 bases and 5 bases respectively, with 2 bases between them. The CDR3 contains 11 residues. CDR3 nucleotide sequence: TGCGCCAGCAGCCAAAAAGATACGCAGTATTTT. It encodes CASSQKDTQYF.

The table lists this clonotype with a count of one. The chain combines TRBV6-8 with TRBJ1-2; 7 bases map to TRBD1. Germline V gene sequence: CDR1 MNHGY, CDR2 SAAAGT. Unmatched junction bases numbered 10, after V lost 6 bases and J lost 12 bases. The CDR3 runs 12 residues. CDR3 residues: CASRGTALGHTF. CDR3 nucleotide sequence: TGTGCCAGCAGGGGGACAGCCCTGGGCCACACCTTC.

This clonotype was counted a few times. The rearrangement joins TRBV29-1 to TRBJ2-7; perhaps TRBD1 as D (5 bases). This CDR3 is 12 amino acids long. Germline V gene data show CDR1 as SQVTM and CDR2 as ANQGSEA. Trimming left V 4 bases short and J 3 bases short, with 10 bases between. CDR3 bases: TGCAGCGTTGTCGACAGCCGCTACGAGCAGTACTTC. Translation: CSVVDSRYEQYF.

There are many counts of this clonotype. The V gene is TRBV28, the J gene TRBJ2-7; D tentatively fits TRBD1 or TRBD2 (5 bases each). The germline gives CDR1 MDHEN, CDR2 SYDVKM. The V gene lost 4 bases and the J gene lost 3 bases, with 10 bases spanning the gap. The CDR3 has 13 amino acids. This CDR3 is CASSWGRNYEQYV. CDR3 bases: TGTGCCAGCAGTTGGGGACGGAACTACGAGCAGTACGTC.

The chain employs TRBV7-6 and TRBJ1-1, with D possibly matching TRBD1 (5 bases). Germline lookup yields CDR1 SGHVS and CDR2 FNYEAQ. V gave up 5 bases and J gave up 11 bases, with 15 bases separating them. This CDR3 region has 12 residues. In DNA, the CDR3 is TGTGCCAGCAGCCTCGACAGCCCTCAGGCTTTCTTT. As protein: CASSLDSPQAFF. The full variable domain, completed using reference TRBV7-6 and TRBJ1-1, is GAGVSQSPRYKVTKRGQDVALRCDPISGHVSLYWYRQALGQGPEFLTYFNYEAQQDKSGLPNDRFSAERPEGSISTLTIQRTEQRDSAMYRCASSLDSPQAFFGQGTRLTVV.

The chain joins TRBV7-9 to TRBJ2-7; D possibly matches TRBD1 or TRBD2 (7 bases each). The V and J ends lost 5 bases and 0 bases respectively, with 14 bases between them. Germline-derived CDR1 and CDR2 are SEHNR and FQNEAQ (reference sequence). The CDR3 has 15 residues. CDR3 bases: TGTGCCAGCAGCAGCGGGACAGCTAGCTCCTACGAGCAGTACTTC. Translation: CASSSGTASSYEQYF.

In this sample, this clonotype turned up many times. The gene calls are TRBV7-6 and TRBJ1-2; TRBD1 agrees at 11 bases. The germline gives CDR1 SGHVS, CDR2 FNYEAQ. The CDR3 runs to 15 residues. With V trimmed by 4 bases and J by 6 bases, 7 bases remained unmatched. CDR3 in amino acids: CASSSRDRGKDGYTF. CDR3 DNA: TGTGCCAGCAGCTCGCGGGACAGGGGGAAGGATGGCTACACCTTC.

This clonotype was seen a handful of times. CDR3 amino acids: CASSPTVLAGGLTDTQYF. The CDR3 DNA reads as TGTGCCAGCAGCCCAACTGTACTAGCGGGGGGCCTCACAGATACGCAGTATTTT. V is TRBV7-3 and J is TRBJ2-3; 12 bases map to TRBD2. Germline CDR1 reads SGHTA; CDR2 reads FQGTGA. V shed 5 bases, J shed 2 bases, and the junction held 11 bases outside the gene matches. CDR3 length equals 18 residues.

The chain employs TRBV4-2 and TRBJ2-7; D uncertain. Trimming took 8 bases from V and 2 from J, leaving 13 bases between them. Germline CDR1 reads LGHNA; CDR2 reads YNFKEQ. This CDR3 is built from 13 residues. CDR3 in amino acids: CASPKFRTYEQYF. The CDR3 bases are TGTGCCAGCCCAAAATTCCGGACCTACGAGCAGTACTTC.

The V and J genes are TRBV6-2 or TRBV6-3 and TRBJ2-1, with 9 positions matching TRBD1. The junction had 3 bases not matched to a gene; V was cut back by 1 base and J by 14 bases. This CDR3 comprises 12 residues. Germline assignment: CDR1 MNHEY and CDR2 SVGEGT. The CDR3 spells CASSYWGQGEFF. CDR3 coding DNA: TGTGCCAGCAGTTACTGGGGACAGGGAGAGTTCTTC.